The rows below give T cell receptor beta chains drawn from one sample of a study of blood T cell repertoires in COVID-19. Using immunoSEQ multiplex PCR, the repertoire was profiled, and TCRdb retains in-frame clones only, with some absent. Among about 180,000 clones, just under 90% were seen once, and the ten largest hold approximately 12%. The material sequenced was peripheral blood. These receptors came from a woman between 65 and 79 years old with COVID-19, enrolled during active disease. CDR3s include the opening cysteine and the closing phenylalanine or tryptophan. The order of the fields is V gene, J gene, CDR3 protein.

TRBV30	TRBJ1-2	CAWSEQGVGYTF
TRBV6-2/TRBV6-3	TRBJ2-3	CASSSHSGGRAFPDTQYF
TRBV27	TRBJ2-1	CASSRGDSYNEQFF
TRBV14	TRBJ2-3	CASSQDRRPPYDTQYF
TRBV5-1	TRBJ2-2	CASSLSPGESDTGELFF
TRBV6-5	TRBJ2-1	CASNQGGFYNEQFF
TRBV6-5	TRBJ1-1	CASSYMEGRMNTEAFF
TRBV5-4	TRBJ2-7	CASSFKNSGSYEQYF
TRBV10-3	TRBJ2-1	CAITSRTSGNEQFF
TRBV5-5	TRBJ2-5	CASSSRETQYF
TRBV29-1	TRBJ2-1	CSVTGGGDEQFF
TRBV15	TRBJ2-1	CATSIAGGSFYNEQFF
TRBV6-5	TRBJ2-7	CASSPGQTYEQYF
TRBV9	TRBJ1-2	CASSPGDSNYGYTF
TRBV29-1	TRBJ1-3	CSVVRDSGNTIYF
TRBV29-1	TRBJ2-7	CSVEYTYEQYF
TRBV15	TRBJ1-4	CATSRDDRGSEKLFF
TRBV14	TRBJ2-5	CASSPAGPVAQYF
TRBV24-1	TRBJ1-2	CATSARDVSYGYTF
TRBV7-2	TRBJ2-6	CASSGRLAGGVSGANVLTF
TRBV28	TRBJ2-7	CACSRDSYEQYF
TRBV3-1/TRBV3-2	TRBJ2-5	CASSHMTSGIWDETQYF
TRBV4-1	TRBJ2-3	CASSQRRGGATDTQYF
TRBV7-6	TRBJ2-7	CASSKGQGVYEQYF
TRBV11-2	TRBJ1-3	CASSLEIGSPAPGNTIYF
TRBV10-3	TRBJ2-6	CAISDQTGFRSGANVLTF
TRBV15	TRBJ1-5	CATSKPGGGQPQHF
TRBV7-3	TRBJ2-3	CASSQATDTQYF
TRBV18	TRBJ1-6	CASSPSVDTYNSPLHF
TRBV27	TRBJ1-2	CASSLMGGSYGYTF
TRBV2	TRBJ1-5	CASRDRERNNQPQHF
TRBV2	TRBJ1-4	CASSEALRGVEKLFF
TRBV11-2	TRBJ1-1	CASSLHWNTEAFF
TRBV19	TRBJ2-2	CASKEGYTGELFF
TRBV7-9	TRBJ2-7	CASRRDRREQYF
TRBV19	TRBJ1-5	CAIAGGGNQPQHF
TRBV6-2/TRBV6-3	TRBJ2-5	CASSYPRGGADIGETQYF
TRBV7-9	TRBJ2-2	CASRGQPGTTGELFF
TRBV6-5	TRBJ1-5	CASGTATYSNQPQHF
TRBV6-1	TRBJ2-7	CASSDGGTTRYEQYF
TRBV10-3	TRBJ1-1	CAITTGGDTEAFF
TRBV3-1/TRBV3-2	TRBJ2-7	CASSQDRASGTLEQYF
TRBV5-4	TRBJ2-2	CASSSRGSGELFF
TRBV4-2	TRBJ2-7	CASSQDRSVAAGGAYEQYF
TRBV6-5	TRBJ2-7	CATRQGKGEQYF
TRBV7-9	TRBJ1-5	CASSPGTANQPQHF
TRBV6-5	TRBJ1-3	CASSYGTGRGNTIYF
TRBV28	TRBJ1-2	CASSFRYGYTF